The present T cell receptor beta chain was sequenced within a study of blood T cell repertoires in COVID-19. As for the study in general: T cells, B-cell-depleted T cells, or PBMCs provided the cDNA or gDNA that served as material.

The CDR3 is 14 amino acids. Source study methods: Reference gene primer amplification in the assay estimated nucleated cell counts. Assay used: immunoSEQ multiplex PCR; TCRdb lists only in-frame clones, some missing. V and J calls and clone size come straight from that table; D and trimming were deduced from the DNA. The data show 200,000 to 250,000 clones, with roughly 85% seen just once and about an eighth held by the top ten. The sequenced material came from peripheral blood. This sequence was found in a woman younger than 35 who had recovered from COVID-19. The chain links TRBV21-1 to TRBJ2-7; TRBD2 was called by the table and not checked on the DNA. TRBV21-1 is a pseudogene locus. DNA for the CDR3: TGTGCCAGCAGCTTCGGGACTAGCGGCTACGAGCAGTACTTC. As protein: CASSFGTSGYEQYF.